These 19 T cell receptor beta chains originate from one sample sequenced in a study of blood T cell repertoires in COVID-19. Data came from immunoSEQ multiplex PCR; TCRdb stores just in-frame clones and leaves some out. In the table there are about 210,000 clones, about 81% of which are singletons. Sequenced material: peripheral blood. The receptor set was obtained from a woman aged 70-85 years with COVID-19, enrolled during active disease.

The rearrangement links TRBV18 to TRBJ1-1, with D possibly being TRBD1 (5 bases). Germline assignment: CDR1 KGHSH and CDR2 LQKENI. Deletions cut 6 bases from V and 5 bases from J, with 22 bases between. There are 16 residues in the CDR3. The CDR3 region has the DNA TGTGCCAGCTCTCTATCCCCCCAAGGGGCAGGGACTGAAGCTTTCTTT. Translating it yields CASSLSPQGAGTEAFF. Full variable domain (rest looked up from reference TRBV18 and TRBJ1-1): NAGVMQNPRHLVRRRGQEARLRCSPMKGHSHVYWYRQLPEEGLKFMVYLQKENIIDESGMPKERFSAEFPKEGPSILRIQQVVRGDSAAYFCASSLSPQGAGTEAFFGQGTRLTVV.

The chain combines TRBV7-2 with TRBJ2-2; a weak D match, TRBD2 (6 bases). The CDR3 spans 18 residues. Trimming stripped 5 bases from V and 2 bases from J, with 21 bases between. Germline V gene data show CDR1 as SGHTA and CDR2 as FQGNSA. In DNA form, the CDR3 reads TGTGCCAGCAGCAATGCTGGGTTTAGCGGAGTAAACACCGGGGAGCTGTTTTTT. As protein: CASSNAGFSGVNTGELFF.

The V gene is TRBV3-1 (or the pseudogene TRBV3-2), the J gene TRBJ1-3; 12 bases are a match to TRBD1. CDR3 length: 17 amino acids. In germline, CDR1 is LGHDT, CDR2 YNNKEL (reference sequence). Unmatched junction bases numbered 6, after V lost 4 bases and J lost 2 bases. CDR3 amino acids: CASSPRDRGPTGNTIYF. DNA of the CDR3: TGTGCCAGCAGCCCCCGGGACAGGGGGCCGACTGGAAACACCATATATTTT.

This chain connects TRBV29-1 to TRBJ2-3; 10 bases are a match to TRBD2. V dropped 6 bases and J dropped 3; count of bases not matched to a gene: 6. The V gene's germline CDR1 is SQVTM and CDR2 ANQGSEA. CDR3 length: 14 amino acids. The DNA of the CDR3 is TGCAGCGTCTTTCTAGCGGGAGTTACAGATACGCAGTATTTT. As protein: CSVFLAGVTDTQYF.

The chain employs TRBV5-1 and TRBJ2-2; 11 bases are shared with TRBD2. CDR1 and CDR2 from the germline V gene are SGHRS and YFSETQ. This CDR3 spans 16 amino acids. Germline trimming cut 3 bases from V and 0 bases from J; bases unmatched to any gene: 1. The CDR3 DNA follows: TGCGCCAGCAGCTCGACTAGCGGGGCGAACACCGGGGAGCTGTTTTTT. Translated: CASSSTSGANTGELFF.

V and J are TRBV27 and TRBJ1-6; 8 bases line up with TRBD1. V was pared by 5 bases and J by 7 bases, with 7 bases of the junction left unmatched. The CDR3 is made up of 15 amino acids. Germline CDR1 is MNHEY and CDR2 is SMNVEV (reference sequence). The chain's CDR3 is CASSPRTGMNSPLHF. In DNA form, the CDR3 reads TGTGCCAGCAGTCCCCGGACAGGGATGAATTCACCCCTCCACTTT.

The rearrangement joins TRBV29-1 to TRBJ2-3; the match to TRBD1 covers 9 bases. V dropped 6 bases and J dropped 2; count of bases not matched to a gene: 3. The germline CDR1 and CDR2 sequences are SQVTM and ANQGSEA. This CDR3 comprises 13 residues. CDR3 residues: CSVDRGPTDTQYF. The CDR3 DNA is TGCAGCGTGGACAGGGGACCCACAGATACGCAGTATTTT.

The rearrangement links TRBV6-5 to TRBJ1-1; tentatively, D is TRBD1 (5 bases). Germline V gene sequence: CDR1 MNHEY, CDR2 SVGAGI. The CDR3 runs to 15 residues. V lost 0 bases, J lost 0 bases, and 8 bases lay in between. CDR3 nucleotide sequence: TGTGCCAGCAGTTACTCGCAGGGAATGAACACTGAAGCTTTCTTT. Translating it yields CASSYSQGMNTEAFF.

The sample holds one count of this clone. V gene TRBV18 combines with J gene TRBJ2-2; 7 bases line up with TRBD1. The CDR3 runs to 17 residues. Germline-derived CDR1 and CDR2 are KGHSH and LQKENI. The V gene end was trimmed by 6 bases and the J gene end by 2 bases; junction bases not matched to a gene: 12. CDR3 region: CASSPLATGTNTGELFF. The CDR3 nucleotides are TGTGCCAGCTCGCCCCTCGCGACAGGGACCAACACCGGGGAGCTGTTTTTT.

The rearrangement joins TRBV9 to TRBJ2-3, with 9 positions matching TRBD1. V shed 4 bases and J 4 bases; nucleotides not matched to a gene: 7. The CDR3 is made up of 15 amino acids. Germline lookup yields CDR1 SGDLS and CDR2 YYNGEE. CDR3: CASSMWTGDPDTQYF. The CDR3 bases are TGTGCCAGCAGCATGTGGACAGGGGATCCAGATACGCAGTATTTT.

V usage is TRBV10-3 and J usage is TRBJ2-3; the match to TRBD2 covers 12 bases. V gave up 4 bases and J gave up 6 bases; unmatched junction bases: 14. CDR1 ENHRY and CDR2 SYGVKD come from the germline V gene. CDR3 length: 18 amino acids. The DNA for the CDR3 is TGTGCCATCAGTGCCTCGACTAGCGGGAGAACAGGCCGGGATACGCAGTATTTT. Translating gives CAISASTSGRTGRDTQYF.

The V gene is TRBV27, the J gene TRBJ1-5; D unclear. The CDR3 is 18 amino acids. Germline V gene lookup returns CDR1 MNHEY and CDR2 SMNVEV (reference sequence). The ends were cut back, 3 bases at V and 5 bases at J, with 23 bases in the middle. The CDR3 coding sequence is TGTGCCAGCAGTTTTAAGGTATTTGGAAACAGACGATATCAGCCCCAGCATTTT. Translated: CASSFKVFGNRRYQPQHF.

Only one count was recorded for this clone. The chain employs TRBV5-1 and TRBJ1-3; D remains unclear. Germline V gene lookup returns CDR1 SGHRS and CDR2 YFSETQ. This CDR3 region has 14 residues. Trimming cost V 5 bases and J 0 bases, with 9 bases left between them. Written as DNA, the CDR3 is TGCGCCAGCAGTCACAGTGACTCTGGAAACACCATATATTTT. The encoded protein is CASSHSDSGNTIYF.

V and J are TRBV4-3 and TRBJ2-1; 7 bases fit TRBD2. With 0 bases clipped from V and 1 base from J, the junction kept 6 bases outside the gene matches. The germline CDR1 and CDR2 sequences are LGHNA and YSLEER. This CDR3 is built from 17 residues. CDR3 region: CASSQDGLAVSYNEQFF. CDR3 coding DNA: TGCGCCAGCAGCCAAGATGGGCTAGCGGTTTCCTACAATGAGCAGTTCTTC.

The CDR3 loop reads CASFALSAQGDMNTEAFF. For the CDR3, the DNA is TGTGCCAGTTTCGCTCTCTCGGCACAGGGTGACATGAACACTGAAGCTTTCTTT. The genes are TRBV19 and TRBJ1-1; D is perhaps TRBD1 (6 bases). Germline V gives CDR1 LNHDA, CDR2 SQIVND (reference sequence). This CDR3 has 18 amino acids. Deletions cut 8 bases from V and 0 bases from J, with 25 bases between.

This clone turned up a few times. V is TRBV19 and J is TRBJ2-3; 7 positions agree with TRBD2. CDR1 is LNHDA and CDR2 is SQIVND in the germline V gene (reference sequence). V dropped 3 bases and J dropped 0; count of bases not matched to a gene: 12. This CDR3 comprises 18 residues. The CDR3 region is CASSIDRGSGKSTDTQYF. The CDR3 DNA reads TGTGCCAGTAGTATCGATCGTGGGAGCGGGAAGAGCACAGATACGCAGTATTTT.

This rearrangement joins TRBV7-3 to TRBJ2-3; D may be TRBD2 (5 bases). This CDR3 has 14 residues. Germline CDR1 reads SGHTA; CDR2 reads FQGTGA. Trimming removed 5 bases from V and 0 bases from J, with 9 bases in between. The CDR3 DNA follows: TGTGCCAGCAGCCTTCGGACTAGCACAGATACGCAGTATTTT. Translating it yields CASSLRTSTDTQYF.

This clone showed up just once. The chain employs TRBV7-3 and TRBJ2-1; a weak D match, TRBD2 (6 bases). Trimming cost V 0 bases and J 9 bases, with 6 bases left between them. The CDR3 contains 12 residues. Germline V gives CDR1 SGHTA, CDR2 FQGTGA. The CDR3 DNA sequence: TGTGCCAGCAGCTTAACGGGGGGTGAGCAGTTCTTC. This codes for CASSLTGGEQFF.

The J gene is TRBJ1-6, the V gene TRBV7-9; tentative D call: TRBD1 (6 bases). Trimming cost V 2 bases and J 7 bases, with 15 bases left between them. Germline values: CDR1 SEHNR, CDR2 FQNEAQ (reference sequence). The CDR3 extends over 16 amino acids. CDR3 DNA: TGTGCCAGCAGCTTAACCTTGCGGCAGGGGAATTCACCCCTCCACTTT. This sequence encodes CASSLTLRQGNSPLHF.